Below, 32 T cell receptor beta chains from the same sample are listed, as sequenced in a study of cytomegalovirus exposure and HLA in healthy donors. The PCR used 60 Vbeta and 13 Jbeta primers. TCRdb's table, derived via immunoSEQ multiplex PCR, lists solely in-frame clones and lacks some. The table has 90,000 to 120,000 clones, roughly 72% seen once; the top ten hold roughly 7.8%. Sequenced sample: PBMCs. These receptors originate from a man aged 25 to 45 in good health and CMV-seronegative.

This clone has only a few counts. The rearrangement links TRBV7-9 to TRBJ2-3, with 12 bases fitting TRBD2. Germline V CDR1 and CDR2: SEHNR, FQNEAQ (reference sequence). CDR3 length equals 16 residues. V lost 1 base to trimming and J lost 1 base; unmatched junction nucleotides: 0. The CDR3 bases are TGTGCCAGCAGCTTAGGGACTAGCGGGGGCACAGATACGCAGTATTTT. This codes for CASSLGTSGGTDTQYF.

A word on this clone: One end of the junction fails to match germline, which may point to a read error. J is TRBJ1-1 and V is TRBV5-1, with D perhaps TRBD1 (6 bases). This CDR3 region has 12 residues. Germline V gene sequence: CDR1 SGHRS, CDR2 YFSETQ. The CDR3 coding sequence is TGCGCCGGCAGTTACGGACAGTCTGAAGCTTTCTTT. Its translation: CAGSYGQSEAFF.

This clone was counted a few times. The rearrangement links TRBV10-1 to TRBJ2-7; D uncertain. Germline-derived CDR1 and CDR2 are WNHNN and SYGVQD (reference sequence). The germline V and J ends were trimmed by 0 bases and 4 bases, with 7 bases remaining between them. The CDR3 runs 13 residues. The CDR3 DNA follows: TGCGCCAGCAGTGAGTCGAACAGTTACGAGCAGTACTTC. Amino acids: CASSESNSYEQYF.

This clone was seen a handful of times. This rearrangement joins TRBV30 to TRBJ2-3; perhaps TRBD1 as D (6 bases). The CDR3 length is 16 residues. Germline CDR1 reads GTSNPN; CDR2 reads SVGIG (reference sequence). V lost 2 bases, J lost 1 base, and 16 bases lay in between. CDR3 nucleotide sequence: TGTGCCTGGAGTATCGGTAACGCAGGGGGCACAGATACGCAGTATTTT. Its protein is CAWSIGNAGGTDTQYF. Variable domain in full (rest from reference TRBV30 and TRBJ2-3): SQTIHQWPATLVQPVGSPLSLECTVEGTSNPNLYWYRQAAGRGLQLLFYSVGIGQISSEVPQNLSASRPQDRQFILSSKKLLLSDSGFYLCAWSIGNAGGTDTQYFGPGTRLTVL.

This clone was counted only a few times. The V call is TRBV5-6, the J call TRBJ2-7; D possibly corresponds to TRBD1 (6 bases). The germline V gene has CDR1 SGHDT and CDR2 YYEEEE. The length of the CDR3 is 13 residues. V shed 4 bases and J shed 6 bases, with 14 bases lying between them. CDR3 sequence (DNA): TGTGCCAGCAGCGTTGGGGGCACACGCGAGCAGTACTTC. This gives the protein CASSVGGTREQYF.

The chain is built from TRBV5-6 and TRBJ2-1; 10 positions agree with TRBD1. The germline gives CDR1 SGHDT, CDR2 YYEEEE. CDR3 length: 14 amino acids. Losses at the gene ends were 4 bases for V and 7 bases for J; bases not matched to a gene: 5. This CDR3 reads CASSSRDRGNEQFF. The CDR3 DNA is TGTGCCAGCAGCAGCCGGGACAGGGGTAATGAGCAGTTCTTC.

This clone occurred a few times. The chain combines TRBV6-6 with TRBJ2-5; D gene unclear. Trimming took 5 bases from V and 5 from J, leaving 9 bases between them. CDR1 MNHNY and CDR2 SVGAGI come from the germline V gene (reference sequence). This CDR3 comprises 12 residues. The CDR3 protein is CASSLSLETQYF. The DNA of the CDR3 is TGTGCCAGCAGTCTTAGCTTGGAGACCCAGTACTTC.

This clone came up a few times. The chain joins TRBV5-4 to TRBJ2-5; TRBD1 agrees at 12 bases. Per germline, CDR1 SGHNT and CDR2 YYREEE (reference sequence). Trimming at V came to 3 bases and at J to 4 bases, leaving 7 bases not matched to a gene. This CDR3 is built from 16 residues. CDR3 bases: TGTGCCAGCAGCTCGGGGACAGGGGGCCTGGTAGAGACCCAGTACTTC. Translated, it gives CASSSGTGGLVETQYF.

This clone has just a few counts. The J gene is TRBJ2-5, the V gene TRBV11-2; D possibly corresponds to TRBD1 (5 bases). The CDR3 extends over 14 amino acids. Trimming cost V 1 base and J 2 bases, with 8 bases left between them. Germline CDR1 SGHAT, CDR2 FQNNGV. The CDR3 spells CASSLVGPQETQYF. The CDR3 region has the DNA TGTGCCAGCAGCTTAGTGGGGCCGCAAGAGACCCAGTACTTC. Drawing the rest from reference TRBV11-2 and TRBJ2-5, the complete variable domain is EAGVAQSPRYKIIEKRQSVAFWCNPISGHATLYWYQQILGQGPKLLIQFQNNGVVDDSQLPKDRFSAERLKGVDSTLKIQPAKLEDSAVYLCASSLVGPQETQYFGPGTRLLVL.

The chain links TRBV2 to TRBJ2-1; TRBD1 matches 8 bases. V dropped 5 bases and J dropped 6; count of bases not matched to a gene: 9. From germline, CDR1 is SNHLY and CDR2 FYNNEI. CDR3 length: 15 residues. The CDR3 DNA follows: TGTGCCAGCAGTACGGACAGGGCCACGGGCAATGAGCAGTTCTTC. It codes for CASSTDRATGNEQFF.

This clone came up once. The J gene is TRBJ2-5, the V gene TRBV5-1; 7 bases align to TRBD1. J gave up 1 base and V 4 bases, and 7 bases lay outside the gene matches. CDR3 length: 15 amino acids. Germline values: CDR1 SGHRS, CDR2 YFSETQ. The CDR3 here is CASSDAWDSQETQYF. The CDR3 DNA follows: TGCGCCAGCAGCGACGCCTGGGACAGCCAAGAGACCCAGTACTTC.

As DNA, the CDR3 is TGTGCCTGGACTGACGGGTTATCCGGGGACGAGCAGTACTTC. Residues: CAWTDGLSGDEQYF. The V call is TRBV30, the J call TRBJ2-7; possible D gene TRBD2, 5 bases. The CDR3 sequence is 14 residues long. From germline, CDR1 is GTSNPN and CDR2 SVGIG (reference sequence). The V gene lost 4 bases and the J gene lost 5 bases, with 18 bases spanning the gap.

The chain joins TRBV5-1 to TRBJ2-1; 13 bases align to TRBD2. This CDR3 contains 15 residues. The germline CDR1 and CDR2 sequences are SGHRS and YFSETQ. With V trimmed by 4 bases and J by 7 bases, 5 bases remained unmatched. The DNA for the CDR3 is TGCGCCAGCAGCCCCGGGACTAGCGGGATGAATGAGCAGTTCTTC. Translation: CASSPGTSGMNEQFF.

This chain joins TRBV5-1 and TRBJ2-1; 12 nucleotides align to TRBD2. The CDR3 has 16 residues. Trimming at V came to 1 base and at J to 9 bases, leaving 8 bases not matched to a gene. Germline loops: CDR1 SGHRS, CDR2 YFSETQ. The CDR3 sequence is CASSLRSSGRVSEQFF. CDR3 DNA: TGCGCCAGCAGCTTGAGGTCTAGCGGGAGGGTCAGTGAGCAGTTCTTC.

CDR3 in amino acids: CASRLAGRETQYF. The CDR3 DNA reads TGTGCCAGTCGACTAGCGGGGCGAGAGACCCAGTACTTC. The V call is TRBV19, the J call TRBJ2-5, with TRBD2 matching 11 bases. CDR3 size: 13 residues. Germline values: CDR1 LNHDA, CDR2 SQIVND (reference sequence). With V trimmed by 8 bases and J by 4 bases, 3 bases remained unmatched.

The chain has TRBV4-1 and TRBJ2-5, with TRBD1 matching over 7 bases. This CDR3 is built from 16 residues. V lost 0 bases and J lost 7; bases outside the gene matches: 11. Per the germline V gene, CDR1 is MGHRA and CDR2 is YSYEKL. CDR3 bases: TGCGCCAGCAGCCAAGATGGGACAGCAGGGTTGGGGACCCAGTACTTC. Encoded protein: CASSQDGTAGLGTQYF.

The chain couples TRBV6-1 to TRBJ2-5; 11 nucleotides match TRBD1. Germline V gene lookup returns CDR1 MNHNS and CDR2 SASEGT. This CDR3 is 13 amino acids long. Unmatched junction bases numbered 2, after V lost 6 bases and J lost 5 bases. The CDR3 DNA reads as TGTGCCAGCAGGGACAGGGGGCGGGAGACCCAGTACTTC. Amino acids: CASRDRGRETQYF.

The CDR3 here is CSVSGGLNQPQHF. The CDR3 nucleotides read TGCAGCGTTTCGGGAGGGCTCAATCAGCCCCAGCATTTT. The J gene is TRBJ1-5, the V gene TRBV29-1; no firm D call. The CDR3 contains 13 residues. CDR1 and CDR2 (germline): SQVTM, ANQGSEA. The V end lost 5 bases, the J end lost 3 bases, and 11 bases lay between the germline ends.

The J gene is TRBJ1-2, the V gene TRBV7-9; D might be TRBD1 (5 bases). Between the trimmed V and J ends, which lost 3 bases and 5 bases, there was a span of 16 bases. This CDR3 is 15 amino acids long. The germline V gene has CDR1 SEHNR and CDR2 FQNEAQ (reference sequence). In DNA, the CDR3 is TGTGCCAGCAGCTTTGGGGCCTCATCCTCATATGGCTACACCTTC. Translation gives CASSFGASSSYGYTF.

The chain couples TRBV7-2 to TRBJ2-7; TRBD1 agrees at 9 bases. CDR3 length: 15 amino acids. V shed 5 bases and J 6 bases; nucleotides not matched to a gene: 11. In germline, CDR1 is SGHTA, CDR2 FQGNSA. The CDR3 DNA reads as TGTGCCAGCAGCCCGGCCGGGACAGGGTGGTCCGAGCAGTACTTC. Translation: CASSPAGTGWSEQYF.

This rearrangement joins TRBV28 to TRBJ2-2; 7 bases are shared with TRBD2. This CDR3 comprises 16 residues. Germline values: CDR1 MDHEN, CDR2 SYDVKM. J lost 1 base, V lost 5 bases, and 7 bases had no gene match. The CDR3 here is CASSRRTGGNTGELFF. In DNA, the CDR3 is TGTGCCAGCAGTCGTAGGACGGGAGGGAACACCGGGGAGCTGTTTTTT.

This clone was found a few times. The chain links TRBV10-3 to TRBJ2-3; 10 bases match TRBD2. The CDR3 loop spans 15 amino acids. The V gene end was trimmed by 4 bases and the J gene end by 5 bases; junction bases not matched to a gene: 6. CDR1 and CDR2 from the germline V gene are ENHRY and SYGVKD. The CDR3 is CAISGQRGGEDTQYF. DNA for the CDR3: TGTGCCATCAGTGGCCAGCGGGGGGGAGAAGATACGCAGTATTTT.

The chain employs TRBV28 and TRBJ1-5; 8 bases fit TRBD1. Germline CDR1 and CDR2: MDHEN and SYDVKM. This CDR3 has 15 amino acids. The trim removed 5 bases at V and 5 bases at J, leaving 8 bases unmatched. The DNA of the CDR3 is TGTGCCAGCAGTATGACAGGGGAGATTGATCAGCCCCAGCATTTT. This codes for CASSMTGEIDQPQHF.

V is TRBV10-3 and J is TRBJ2-7, with 9 bases matching TRBD1. The CDR3 has 15 amino acids. V gave up 6 bases and J gave up 0 bases; unmatched junction bases: 6. Germline V gene data show CDR1 as ENHRY and CDR2 as SYGVKD. CDR3 in DNA: TGTGCCATCAGCCCTGCGGGACAGGGCTCCTACGAGCAGTACTTC. Its protein is CAISPAGQGSYEQYF.

The genes are TRBV6-1 and TRBJ1-1; 10 nucleotides match TRBD1. Trimming at V came to 2 bases and at J to 5 bases, leaving 11 bases not matched to a gene. Germline V gene lookup returns CDR1 MNHNS and CDR2 SASEGT. The CDR3 contains 17 residues. CDR3 in amino acids: CASSESGTGAGRTEAFF. The CDR3 region has the DNA TGTGCCAGCAGTGAATCTGGGACAGGGGCAGGAAGGACTGAAGCTTTCTTT.

V and J are TRBV14 and TRBJ2-5; 7 bases map to TRBD1. There are 13 residues in the CDR3. Germline trimming cut 1 base from V and 11 bases from J; bases unmatched to any gene: 7. CDR1 SGHDN and CDR2 FVKESK come from the germline V gene. The CDR3 DNA sequence: TGTGCCAGCAGCCAAGTTACAGGGGTAGCGCAGTACTTC. Its translation is CASSQVTGVAQYF.

This clone was recorded a few times. This rearrangement joins TRBV11-2 to TRBJ1-5; tentative D call: TRBD1 (6 bases). CDR1 SGHAT and CDR2 FQNNGV come from the germline V gene. Trimming took 3 bases from V and 7 from J, leaving 13 bases between them. The CDR3 runs 14 residues. CDR3 DNA sequence: TGTGCCAGCAGCTTGAACAGGGTCAACCAGCCCCAGCATTTT. Translated, it gives CASSLNRVNQPQHF. The full variable domain, completed using reference TRBV11-2 and TRBJ1-5, is EAGVAQSPRYKIIEKRQSVAFWCNPISGHATLYWYQQILGQGPKLLIQFQNNGVVDDSQLPKDRFSAERLKGVDSTLKIQPAKLEDSAVYLCASSLNRVNQPQHFGDGTRLSIL.

This chain uses TRBV29-1 with TRBJ1-2; weak D call: TRBD1 (6 bases). Looked up from germline, CDR1 is SQVTM and CDR2 is ANQGSEA. Trimming pared 5 bases from V and 4 bases from J, leaving 20 bases between. The CDR3 extends over 15 amino acids. The CDR3 DNA sequence: TGCAGCGTTCTCCCCGGACAGAAAACAACCTATGGCTACACCTTC. It codes for CSVLPGQKTTYGYTF.

As to this clone: Here the CDR3 omits its conserved ending phenylalanine or tryptophan, so a read error is the likely source. The gene calls are TRBV5-1 and TRBJ1-2, with TRBD1 identical over 8 bases. The V segment lost 1 base and the J segment 3 bases; nucleotides outside the gene matches: 8. CDR1 is SGHRS and CDR2 is YFSETQ in the germline V gene. This CDR3 has 16 residues. The DNA for the CDR3 is TGCGCCAGCAGCTTGTCCGGCAGGGGGCTAGACTATGGCTACACCCTC. Translation: CASSLSGRGLDYGYTL.

The genes are TRBV5-1 and TRBJ2-2, with unresolved D. Germline V CDR1 and CDR2: SGHRS, YFSETQ. The CDR3 loop spans 15 amino acids. Trimming removed 2 bases from V and 1 base from J, with 9 bases in between. This CDR3 reads CASSLDLQNTGELFF. The CDR3 bases are TGCGCCAGCAGCTTAGACTTACAGAACACCGGGGAGCTGTTTTTT. The full variable domain, its missing parts supplied by reference TRBV5-1 and TRBJ2-2, is KAGVTQTPRYLIKTRGQQVTLSCSPISGHRSVSWYQQTPGQGLQFLFEYFSETQRNKGNFPGRFSGRQFSNSRSEMNVSTLELGDSALYLCASSLDLQNTGELFFGEGSRLTVL.

This chain joins TRBV11-2 and TRBJ2-5, with a possible D match to TRBD2 (7 bases). The germline gives CDR1 SGHAT, CDR2 FQNNGV. The V end was cut by 3 bases, the J end by 1 base, with 12 bases between. The CDR3 consists of 15 residues. This chain's CDR3 is CASSFRGGLQETQYF. The CDR3 coding sequence is TGTGCCAGCAGCTTTCGCGGGGGCCTCCAAGAGACCCAGTACTTC.

The chain couples TRBV5-6 to TRBJ2-1, with TRBD1 identical over 7 bases. Germline lookup yields CDR1 SGHDT and CDR2 YYEEEE. The CDR3 length is 15 residues. V lost 3 bases to trimming and J lost 3 bases; unmatched junction nucleotides: 6. CDR3 protein: CASSSVDRDYNEQFF. The CDR3 coding sequence is TGTGCCAGCAGCTCGGTTGACAGGGACTACAATGAGCAGTTCTTC.